One sample yielded the 8 T cell receptor beta chains listed below, sequenced in a study of long-term antiretroviral therapy in people with HIV. Researchers report immunoSEQ v3.0 was run at survey level. The data were produced by immunoSEQ multiplex PCR, yet TCRdb's version contains in-frame clones alone and is incomplete. Among about 30,000 clones listed, under 85% were seen once. The sequencing used unsorted PBMCs, collected 3 years after starting antiretroviral therapy. The source of these receptors is a man between 35 and 55 years old with HIV.

This rearrangement joins TRBV29-1 to TRBJ2-3; tentatively, D is TRBD1 (6 bases). The CDR3 has 17 residues. Germline V CDR1 and CDR2: SQVTM, ANQGSEA. The CDR3 loop is CSVSLGQGRGGGDTQYF. The CDR3, as DNA: TGCAGTGTATCCTTGGGGCAGGGGCGCGGAGGAGGAGATACGCAGTATTTT.

The gene calls are TRBV19 and TRBJ2-3; 8 bases are shared with TRBD2. After removal of 4 bases from V and 0 bases from J, the junction contained 0 bases not matched to a gene. Germline CDR1 is LNHDA and CDR2 is SQIVND (reference sequence). This CDR3 is built from 14 residues. The CDR3 DNA is TGTGCCAGTAGTACTAGCGGGAGCACAGATACGCAGTATTTT. Translation: CASSTSGSTDTQYF.

The rearrangement joins TRBV5-8 to TRBJ1-1; D call uncertain. The CDR3 consists of 13 residues. With 3 bases removed from V and 3 bases from J, the gap between germline ends came to 9 bases. Looked up from germline, CDR1 is SGHTS and CDR2 is YDEGEE. CDR3 protein: CASSSPSHTEAFF. As DNA, the CDR3 is TGTGCCAGCAGCTCTCCGAGCCACACTGAAGCTTTCTTT.

The V gene is TRBV9, the J gene TRBJ1-2; 7 bases are a match to TRBD1. CDR1 and CDR2 from the germline V gene are SGDLS and YYNGEE. The trim removed 5 bases at V and 4 bases at J, leaving 8 bases unmatched. The CDR3 consists of 14 residues. CDR3 nucleotide sequence: TGTGCCAGCAGTTATGGACAGGCCAGCTATGGCTACACCTTC. It yields the protein CASSYGQASYGYTF.

The chain couples TRBV7-9 to TRBJ2-2; 7 bases agree with TRBD1. Germline assignment: CDR1 SEHNR and CDR2 FQNEAQ (reference sequence). After removal of 5 bases from V and 0 bases from J, the junction contained 6 bases not matched to a gene. The CDR3 runs to 16 residues. CDR3 DNA sequence: TGTGCCAGCAGCGCCAGAGGGACAGCGAACACCGGGGAGCTGTTTTTT. It translates to CASSARGTANTGELFF.

The chain uses TRBV28 and TRBJ1-5; D gene ambiguous. Per the germline V gene, CDR1 is MDHEN and CDR2 is SYDVKM. This CDR3 has 20 residues. The V and J ends lost 4 bases and 0 bases respectively, with 25 bases between them. CDR3 nucleotides: TGTGCCAGCAGTTCTCCTGCCGCGACGGAACACCAGGATAGCAATCAGCCCCAGCATTTT. Translation gives CASSSPAATEHQDSNQPQHF.

This chain uses TRBV30 with TRBJ1-1; maybe TRBD1 (6 bases). CDR1 and CDR2 (germline): GTSNPN, SVGIG (reference sequence). CDR3 length: 13 residues. V lost 5 bases and J lost 1, with 11 bases in between. In DNA, the CDR3 is TGTGCCTGGGAACAGGGAGCGAACACTGAAGCTTTCTTT. Translated, it gives CAWEQGANTEAFF.

The chain employs TRBV5-5 and TRBJ1-1, with TRBD1 matching 7 bases. The CDR3 spans 13 residues. With V trimmed by 4 bases and J by 4 bases, 4 bases remained unmatched. Germline V gives CDR1 SGHKS, CDR2 YYEKEE (reference sequence). The CDR3 DNA reads as TGTGCCAGCAGCCCCGGGACAGTCACTGAAGCTTTCTTT. It yields the protein CASSPGTVTEAFF.